This TCR beta chain was recorded in a study of radiotherapy plus CTLA-4 blockade in lung cancer (dated by TCRdb to the late 2010s). Turning to the overall study: Objective responses were observed in 18% of enrolled patients, and disease control was achieved in approximately 30%. What the authors observed across the whole study: TCR clones derived from tumors expanded in peripheral blood after treatment with radiotherapy and ipilimumab. Increased serum interferon-beta after radiation, together with early dynamic changes in blood T cell clones, were reported to be the strongest predictors of response.

The library was prepared using the immunoSEQ multiplex PCR assay. TCRdb mirrors the immuneACCESS table, restricted to in-frame sequences. Some clones are absent from its copies; in checked studies, under half trace to an unresolved V gene, and the reason for the others is unknown. The table for this sample lists roughly 63,000 clones; 72% of them were counted only once. The top ten hold around 8.3% of the sample. CDR1 SGHNT and CDR2 YENEEA are derived from the germline V gene. The germline V and J ends show losses of 4 bases and 8 bases respectively, and no gene match explains 2 bases of the junction. There are 12 amino acids in the CDR3, from cysteine to phenylalanine inclusive. Left in the record is the CDR3 DNA by itself, 36 bases read in frame from the first base. As for this clone: This clone's antigen is unknown. Per-base qualities were not stored, and no clone one base away is much larger.

In this study, focal radiation therapy paired with CTLA-4 blockade (ipilimumab) was tested in patients who had chemo-refractory metastatic non-small-cell lung cancer. The TCR originated in a human donor with non-small cell lung cancer whose response to radiotherapy plus ipilimumab could not be evaluated. The chain couples TRBV11-3 to TRBJ2-3; 8 middle bases align to TRBD2. Sequenced here: peripheral blood, sampled from a patient treated with radiotherapy plus ipilimumab. CDR3 protein: CASSSTSVTQYF. The DNA sequence is TGTGCCAGCAGCTCGACTAGCGTTACGCAGTATTTT.